The entry that follows covers one T cell receptor beta chain sequence. Its antigen remains unknown. This sample was included in a study of OX40 agonist ivuxolimab in advanced cancers. Turning to the study itself: The study gave patients intravenous ivuxolimab at 0.01 to 10 mg/kg every 2 weeks. Regarding the study as a whole: Some of the nonresponding patients also showed low levels of normalized T-cell clonal expansion. CD4+ and CD8+ blood T cells expanded clonally by week 6 at 0.1 to 3.0 mg/kg.

Only in-frame clones appear in the TCRdb table, and some are missing; sequencing was by immunoSEQ multiplex PCR. Of about 54,000 clones in the sample, just under 85% were seen once. Material: CD4+ or CD8+ T cells sorted from blood, obtained in a trial of the OX40 agonist ivuxolimab. This TCR was sampled from an adult with an advanced solid tumor such as melanoma, head and neck, liver or kidney cancer.

The CDR3 loop reads CASSPDSNEQFF. In nucleotides, the CDR3 is TGTGCCAGCAGTCCCGACAGCAATGAGCAGTTCTTC. This chain links TRBV11-3 with TRBJ2-1, with D maybe TRBD1 (5 bases). CDR3 length: 12 residues. Germline values: CDR1 SGHNT, CDR2 YENEEA. V lost 6 bases, J lost 6 bases, and 9 bases lay in between.